Shown below are 11 T cell receptor beta chains from a single sample sequenced in a study of blood T cell repertoires in COVID-19. Only in-frame clones appear in the TCRdb table, and some are missing; sequencing was by immunoSEQ multiplex PCR. The repertoire has about 55,000 clones, around 90% of them found once; the top ten carry roughly 14%. The sequenced sample consisted of peripheral blood. Receptor source: a human donor with active COVID-19. The donor label of this sample is uncertain.

The gene calls are TRBV19 and TRBJ2-3; the match to TRBD2 covers 11 bases. The CDR3 is 17 amino acids. The germline CDR1 and CDR2 sequences are LNHDA and SQIVND (reference sequence). V trimming: 7 bases; J trimming: 2 bases; junction bases outside the gene matches: 11. CDR3 amino acids: CASTETSGGADTDTQYF. The DNA for the CDR3 is TGTGCCAGTACCGAAACTAGCGGGGGAGCGGACACAGATACGCAGTATTTT.

The chain uses TRBV18 and TRBJ1-5; tentative D call: TRBD1 (5 bases). The CDR3 length is 16 residues. Germline V gives CDR1 KGHSH, CDR2 LQKENI. V was pared by 6 bases and J by 1 base, with 16 bases between. The CDR3 sequence: CASSPLASGSNQPQHF. Here the CDR3 DNA reads TGTGCCAGCTCCCCTTTGGCATCAGGGAGCAATCAGCCCCAGCATTTT. The whole variable domain, remainder taken from reference TRBV18 and TRBJ1-5, is NAGVMQNPRHLVRRRGQEARLRCSPMKGHSHVYWYRQLPEEGLKFMVYLQKENIIDESGMPKERFSAEFPKEGPSILRIQQVVRGDSAAYFCASSPLASGSNQPQHFGDGTRLSIL.

V is TRBV18 and J is TRBJ1-1; D is undetermined. The CDR3 runs to 16 residues. The germline gives CDR1 KGHSH, CDR2 LQKENI. V shed 6 bases and J shed 0 bases, with 17 bases lying between them. The chain's CDR3 is CASSPNPPGLNTEAFF. As DNA, the CDR3 is TGTGCCAGCTCCCCCAACCCGCCGGGTTTGAACACTGAAGCTTTCTTT.

The chain links TRBV5-1 to TRBJ2-5, with TRBD2 identical over 9 bases. Germline assignment: CDR1 SGHRS and CDR2 YFSETQ. CDR3 length equals 17 residues. V lost 2 bases, J lost 7 bases, and 15 bases stayed unmatched. CDR3 loop: CASSFLESASGVGTQYF. In DNA form, the CDR3 reads TGCGCCAGCAGCTTTTTAGAGTCGGCTAGCGGGGTAGGGACCCAGTACTTC.

The gene calls are TRBV4-1 and TRBJ2-1; D perhaps matches TRBD2 (6 bases). Between the trimmed V and J ends, which lost 0 bases and 0 bases, there was a span of 12 bases. Germline CDR1 MGHRA, CDR2 YSYEKL. The CDR3 totals 17 residues. The CDR3 is CASSQDRRGSSYNEQFF. For the CDR3, the DNA is TGCGCCAGCAGCCAAGATAGACGGGGGAGCTCCTACAATGAGCAGTTCTTC.

The V call is TRBV4-2, the J call TRBJ2-5, with 11 positions matching TRBD2. There are 18 residues in the CDR3. In germline, CDR1 is LGHNA, CDR2 YNFKEQ. Germline trimming cut 4 bases from V and 3 bases from J; bases unmatched to any gene: 13. CDR3 in amino acids: CASSPELAGGSLKETQYF. In DNA, the CDR3 is TGTGCCAGCAGCCCGGAGTTAGCGGGGGGGTCCTTAAAAGAGACCCAGTACTTC.

The chain links TRBV5-6 to TRBJ2-7; TRBD1 matches 7 bases. The CDR3 runs to 14 residues. V shed 4 bases, J shed 3 bases, and the junction held 7 bases outside the gene matches. Per germline, CDR1 SGHDT and CDR2 YYEEEE. In DNA, the CDR3 is TGTGCCAGCAGCCCCCGGGCAGGGGGCTACGAGCAGTACGTC. Its protein is CASSPRAGGYEQYV.

The genes are TRBV18 and TRBJ1-4; 7 nucleotides line up with TRBD1. The V and J ends lost 3 bases and 4 bases, in that order; junction bases with no gene match: 2. The CDR3 loop spans 14 amino acids. Germline CDR1 and CDR2: KGHSH and LQKENI. In DNA, the CDR3 is TGTGCCAGCTCACCGGGGACAGATAATGAAAAACTGTTTTTT. As protein: CASSPGTDNEKLFF.

The CDR3, as DNA: TGTGCCAGCATGGTGGGGGCTGGGCAGCCCCAGCATTTT. This gives the protein CASMVGAGQPQHF. The chain employs TRBV6-5 and TRBJ1-5, with D perhaps matching TRBD1 (6 bases). The ends were cut back, 7 bases at V and 7 bases at J, with 14 bases in the middle. Germline lookup yields CDR1 MNHEY and CDR2 SVGAGI. The CDR3 is 13 amino acids.

This clone has just one count. V usage is TRBV5-1 and J usage is TRBJ2-1; TRBD2 matches 7 bases. J was trimmed by 8 bases and V by 0 bases; bases with no gene match: 8. The CDR3 has 15 residues. Per germline, CDR1 SGHRS and CDR2 YFSETQ. The CDR3 loop reads CASSLGSGEAHEQFF. As DNA, the CDR3 is TGCGCCAGCAGCTTGGGCAGCGGGGAGGCGCATGAGCAGTTCTTC.

The genes are TRBV6-2 or TRBV6-3 and TRBJ1-2; 7 bases align to TRBD1. V gave up 4 bases and J gave up 3 bases; unmatched junction bases: 5. This CDR3 comprises 14 residues. Looked up from germline, CDR1 is MNHEY and CDR2 is SVGEGT. DNA of the CDR3: TGTGCCAGCAGTTTCGACAGGGCGCACTATGGCTACACCTTC. This encodes CASSFDRAHYGYTF.